This TCR beta chain is from a study of cytomegalovirus exposure and HLA in healthy donors. This clone is a singleton in its sample. Its antigen is still unknown. In the PCR, 60 Vbeta and 13 Jbeta primers were used. The method was immunoSEQ multiplex PCR; TCRdb's version includes in-frame clones alone and lacks a portion of them. The table shows about 200,000 clones, with 79% occurring only once. Whole-study results and caveats: According to an earlier analysis, most TCR beta V segments yielded productive rearrangements about 87% or about 30% of the time.

This CDR3 has 15 amino acids. Germline loops: CDR1 SGHDT, CDR2 YYEEEE. V lost 2 bases to trimming and J lost 7 bases, with 16 bases between them. The sequence was obtained from a man aged 50-59 years in good health and CMV-seronegative. Sequencing was performed on PBMCs. V gene TRBV5-6 combines with J gene TRBJ2-1; possible D gene TRBD2, 5 bases. CDR3 sequence reads: CASSLIGNPGNEQFF. CDR3 DNA sequence: TGTGCCAGCAGCTTAATCGGGAACCCGGGGAATGAGCAGTTCTTC.